This TCR beta chain comes out of a study of Ad26.COV2.S vaccination and SARS-CoV-2 variants (dated by TCRdb to 2020 to 2022). Study-level background: Vaccine-arm donors were drawn from COV1001, a multicentre, randomized, double-blind, placebo-controlled phase I-IIa trial of Ad26.COV2.S in healthy adults. The TCR-sequenced set comprised around 30 samples: roughly 19 Ad26.COV2.S vaccine recipients, 5 placebo recipients and 8 SARS-CoV-2 convalescent individuals. Sequencing of the TCRbeta repertoire served to evaluate the specificity and breadth of SARS-CoV-2-reactive T cell receptors following Ad26.COV2.S vaccination. Trial participants were randomized into five groups of five: low-dose or high-dose Ad26.COV2.S given once or twice, or placebo on both occasions. Investigators remained blinded to trial group allocation during experiments and outcome assessment. Ad26.COV2.S was given intramuscularly at 5x10^10 or 1x10^11 viral particles, as a single shot or as two shots 56 days apart.

With respect to this clone: There is no known antigen for this receptor. Base-call qualities are not available, and no considerably larger clone is one nucleotide away.

TCRbeta CDR3 regions were sequenced with the immunoSEQ Assay. After extraction, genomic DNA underwent amplification by bias-controlled multiplex PCR, followed by high-throughput sequencing. The authors' analysis ran thus. To quantify the absolute abundance of every unique TCRbeta CDR3 region, sequences were collapsed and filtered. Usable DNA was measured by amplifying reference genes present in all nucleated cells, and TCRbeta template counts were normalized to that usable DNA to estimate T cell fraction. Repertoire TCRs were annotated as SARS-CoV-2-specific by exact matching of V gene, CDR3 amino acid sequence and J gene to a known reactive TCR set. MIRA supplied the reference SARS-CoV-2 TCR set, which was filtered for enrichment in COVID-19-positive ImmuneCODE repertoires so that public or cross-reactive TCRs were removed. Drawing on the MIRA antigens, annotated TCRs were analysed further at the level of specific ORF or position within ORF. Breadth was defined as the number of annotated unique rearrangements divided by the total number of unique productive rearrangements, and depth was defined as the summed frequency of the annotated unique rearrangements. Two-sided Wilcoxon rank-sum tests were applied when comparing TCR breadth between groups. Entries here come from immuneACCESS through TCRdb and include only in-frame sequences with V and J called. Some clones fail to appear in such tables; in the studies checked, an unresolved V gene covers under half of the shortfall, and the cause of the remainder is unknown. V, J and clone size derive from that table, while D and trimming were established from the DNA sequence. The sample table holds some 390,000 clones, of which around 91% were seen once. Together, the top ten hold over 1.5% of the sample.

According to the study, the label for this sample's treatment or condition signals: roughly 20 received Ad26.COV2.S at low or high dose, single or two shots; roughly five received placebo; per-sample allocation not given. For vaccine and placebo recipients, repertoires were sequenced using samples collected on day 63 after the first injection. In Cohort 1b, around 23 adults aged 18-55 years were enrolled at a single site in Boston, USA, between 29 July and 7 August 2020. Ad26.COV2.S consisted of a replication-incompetent adenovirus type 26 vector by which a prefusion-stabilized SARS-CoV-2 spike protein from the original Wuhan strain was expressed. The study at large found these results: After vaccination, substantial breadth of spike-specific CD8+ and CD4+ T cell responses was reported. Ad26.COV2.S recipients had higher spike-specific TCR breadth than placebo recipients (P = 0.0014). According to the authors, total T cell responses may have been underestimated by the TCR breadth and depth analyses. The study was not powered to compare responses between vaccine doses or regimens. Vaccine and placebo recipients had comparable non-spike TCR breadth, which fits with the vaccine containing only spike.

Counted from cysteine to phenylalanine, this CDR3 has 16 amino acids. Only CDR3 DNA is held: 48 bases, read in frame from base 1. CDR1 and CDR2 are drawn from the germline V gene (reference sequence): LNHNV, YYDKDF. Here V drops 4 bases and J drops 4 bases, and the junction holds 11 bases not matched to any gene. This chain is built from TRBV15 and TRBJ2-3; 7 of the junction bases match TRBD2. The clonotype originates from a person aged 18-60 years who received the Ad26.COV2.S COVID-19 vaccine or a placebo. The sample in question was peripheral blood, obtained in a trial of Ad26.COV2.S vaccine versus placebo. The sequenced DNA is TGTGCCACCAGCACCAGATCCGGCGGGAGTGCAGATACGCAGTATTTT. Protein translation: CATSTRSGGSADTQYF.